These 31 T cell receptor beta chains share one sample of origin, sequenced in a study of T cell changes during pregnancy in multiple sclerosis. TCRdb's table, derived via immunoSEQ multiplex PCR, lists solely in-frame clones and lacks some. Of about 27,000 clones listed, about 91% are singletons. The sequencing used CD8+ T cells from peripheral blood mononuclear cells, collected in the second trimester of pregnancy. The receptors stem from a female donor with multiple sclerosis, enrolled in a pregnancy study.

This clone has a single count. The chain employs TRBV19 and TRBJ1-1; D might be TRBD1 (5 bases). CDR1 is LNHDA, CDR2 SQIVND, per germline (reference sequence). The CDR3 runs to 14 residues. V dropped 11 bases and J dropped 1 base, with 17 bases sitting between them. CDR3 DNA: TGTGCCTCCATAGTATCGGGGGGGAACACTGAAGCTTTCTTT. Its protein product is CASIVSGGNTEAFF.

The V and J genes are TRBV2 and TRBJ2-7, with 8 bases identical to TRBD2. J was trimmed by 3 bases and V by 0 bases; bases with no gene match: 4. There are 15 residues in the CDR3. Germline CDR1 reads SNHLY; CDR2 reads FYNNEI. The CDR3 is CASSEAASGLYEQYF. The DNA of the CDR3 is TGTGCCAGCAGTGAAGCAGCTAGCGGGCTCTACGAGCAGTACTTC.

This chain links TRBV6-6 with TRBJ2-7, with no clear D. V dropped 1 base and J dropped 0 bases, with 10 bases sitting between them. CDR1 and CDR2 from the germline V gene are MNHNY and SVGAGI (reference sequence). The CDR3 is made up of 15 amino acids. The CDR3 coding sequence is TGTGCCAGCAGTTACTGGGCTTTTAGCTCCTACGAGCAGTACTTC. Residues: CASSYWAFSSYEQYF.

This clone was seen a few times. V usage is TRBV18 and J usage is TRBJ2-7, with D maybe TRBD1 (8 bases). Trimming cost V 6 bases and J 2 bases, with 14 bases left between them. The germline gives CDR1 KGHSH, CDR2 LQKENI. The CDR3 consists of 14 residues. CDR3 nucleotide sequence: TGTGCCAGCTCGCGGGGGACAGGAGCCTACGAGCAGTACTTC. This translates into CASSRGTGAYEQYF. Full variable domain (outside the CDR3, taken from reference TRBV18 and TRBJ2-7): NAGVMQNPRHLVRRRGQEARLRCSPMKGHSHVYWYRQLPEEGLKFMVYLQKENIIDESGMPKERFSAEFPKEGPSILRIQQVVRGDSAAYFCASSRGTGAYEQYFGPGTRLTVT.

The chain is built from TRBV28 and TRBJ2-7; 8 bases line up with TRBD2. This CDR3 region has 14 residues. The ends lost 2 bases at V and 3 bases at J; junction bases unmatched: 3. Looked up from germline, CDR1 is MDHEN and CDR2 is SYDVKM. The DNA of the CDR3 is TGTGCCAGCAGTTTAAGCGGGAGTAGCTACGAGCAGTACTTC. Its protein is CASSLSGSSYEQYF.

This clone has just one count. The V gene is TRBV6-5, the J gene TRBJ2-7; D might be TRBD2 (6 bases). The CDR3 extends over 14 amino acids. V was cut by 7 bases and J by 0 bases, with 13 bases left in between. Looked up from germline, CDR1 is MNHEY and CDR2 is SVGAGI. The CDR3 DNA follows: TGTGCCAGCACCCCAACTAGCCTCTCCTACGAGCAGTACTTC. Protein: CASTPTSLSYEQYF.

The gene calls are TRBV7-9 and TRBJ2-7; D is perhaps TRBD1 (5 bases). The ends were cut back, 5 bases at V and 3 bases at J, with 8 bases in the middle. Germline loops: CDR1 SEHNR, CDR2 FQNEAQ (reference sequence). CDR3 length: 12 residues. CDR3 sequence reads: CASSTQGYEQYF. In DNA, the CDR3 is TGTGCCAGCAGCACCCAGGGCTACGAGCAGTACTTC.

The chain carries TRBV7-9 and TRBJ2-5, with 10 bases aligning to TRBD2. J was trimmed by 2 bases and V by 2 bases; bases with no gene match: 14. CDR1 and CDR2 from the germline V gene are SEHNR and FQNEAQ (reference sequence). This CDR3 region has 19 residues. The CDR3 loop is CASSLLAGDSLGIQETQYF. CDR3 nucleotide sequence: TGTGCCAGCAGCTTACTAGCGGGAGACTCGTTGGGGATTCAAGAGACCCAGTACTTC.

The J gene is TRBJ2-7, the V gene TRBV5-1; 9 nucleotides align to TRBD1. CDR3 length: 15 residues. Germline V gene lookup returns CDR1 SGHRS and CDR2 YFSETQ. V gave up 1 base and J gave up 9 bases; unmatched junction bases: 11. The CDR3 spells CASSLWPGQGPGQYF. For the CDR3, the DNA is TGCGCCAGCAGCTTGTGGCCGGGACAGGGACCTGGGCAGTACTTC.

The chain joins TRBV28 to TRBJ1-1; D is unresolved. Deletions cut 8 bases from V and 0 bases from J, with 13 bases between. This CDR3 comprises 14 residues. CDR1 and CDR2 (germline): MDHEN, SYDVKM. In DNA form, the CDR3 reads TGTGCCAGCGAGGAGGGAGCCATGAACACTGAAGCTTTCTTT. Translation: CASEEGAMNTEAFF.

A few counts support this clone. V usage is TRBV29-1 and J usage is TRBJ2-7; D gene uncertain. CDR1 SQVTM and CDR2 ANQGSEA come from the germline V gene. The CDR3 is 13 residues long. V lost 4 bases to trimming and J lost 2 bases, with 12 bases between them. The CDR3 DNA reads as TGCAGCGTTGTTGAGAACCTCACCTACGAGCAGTACTTC. This translates into CSVVENLTYEQYF.

This rearrangement joins TRBV11-2 to TRBJ2-5; TRBD2 matches 14 bases. The CDR3 has 17 amino acids. From germline, CDR1 is SGHAT and CDR2 FQNNGV. Losses at the gene ends were 6 bases for V and 4 bases for J; bases not matched to a gene: 10. CDR3 in amino acids: CASSPGTSGSDRETQYF. The DNA for the CDR3 is TGTGCCAGCAGTCCCGGGACTAGCGGGAGCGATAGAGAGACCCAGTACTTC.

The chain has TRBV29-1 and TRBJ1-1; 7 bases line up with TRBD1. V shed 6 bases, J shed 5 bases, and the junction held 12 bases outside the gene matches. Germline CDR1 is SQVTM and CDR2 is ANQGSEA. The CDR3 is 14 amino acids. The CDR3 protein is CSVMDRHIATEAFF. The CDR3 coding sequence is TGCAGCGTAATGGACAGGCATATCGCGACTGAAGCTTTCTTT.

V is TRBV4-3 and J is TRBJ2-4; 8 nucleotides align to TRBD1. V was pared by 0 bases and J by 6 bases, with 7 bases of the junction left unmatched. This CDR3 has 16 amino acids. Germline lookup yields CDR1 LGHNA and CDR2 YSLEER. CDR3 residues: CASSQEYWTGTNIQYF. DNA of the CDR3: TGCGCCAGCAGCCAAGAATATTGGACAGGGACAAACATTCAGTACTTC.

The chain is built from TRBV6-6 and TRBJ1-5; D might be TRBD1 (6 bases). CDR3 length: 16 amino acids. Germline V gives CDR1 MNHNY, CDR2 SVGAGI (reference sequence). V was shortened by 6 bases and J by 2 bases, with 17 bases between the two germline ends. The CDR3 here is CASRDTGSERNQPQHF. As DNA, the CDR3 is TGTGCCAGCAGGGACACAGGGTCGGAGCGCAATCAGCCCCAGCATTTT.

The chain is built from TRBV28 and TRBJ2-7; TRBD1 might be the D (6 bases). The DNA end is more similar to TRBJ2-1, so the J call may be wrong. The length of the CDR3 is 15 residues. CDR1 MDHEN and CDR2 SYDVKM come from the germline V gene. The CDR3 DNA reads TGTGCCAGCAGGTTAGGACAGAGCCCTATCTACGAGCAGTTCTTC. It yields the protein CASRLGQSPIYEQFF.

The J gene is TRBJ2-7, the V gene TRBV27, with TRBD1 as a possible D gene (6 bases). In germline, CDR1 is MNHEY, CDR2 SMNVEV (reference sequence). The CDR3 is 17 amino acids. Between the trimmed V and J ends, which lost 5 bases and 2 bases, there was a span of 22 bases. CDR3 bases: TGTGCCAGCAGTACCACCCCGACAGGATTTTTCCCCTACGAGCAGTACTTC. This sequence encodes CASSTTPTGFFPYEQYF.

The gene calls are TRBV7-8 and TRBJ2-7, with D possibly TRBD2 on 6 matching bases. The CDR3 is made up of 19 amino acids. V dropped 1 base and J dropped 0 bases, with 22 bases sitting between them. The germline V gene encodes CDR1 SGHVS and CDR2 FQNEAQ. CDR3 nucleotides: TGTGCCAGCAGCTTAGTATTGGCTATTTGGCGGGAAAGCTCCTACGAGCAGTACTTC. Translating gives CASSLVLAIWRESSYEQYF.

The CDR3 spells CASSLRQGDAEQFF. CDR3 in DNA: TGTGCCAGCAGCTTACGACAGGGCGACGCTGAGCAGTTCTTC. The V call is TRBV7-9, the J call TRBJ2-1; 7 nucleotides match TRBD1. The CDR3 consists of 14 residues. The germline V gene encodes CDR1 SEHNR and CDR2 FQNEAQ (reference sequence). The V and J ends lost 2 bases and 9 bases, in that order; junction bases with no gene match: 7. The variable domain in full, completed from reference TRBV7-9 and TRBJ2-1, reads DTGVSQNPRHKITKRGQNVTFRCDPISEHNRLYWYRQTLGQGPEFLTYFQNEAQLEKSRLLSDRFSAERPKGSFSTLEIQRTEQGDSAMYLCASSLRQGDAEQFFGPGTRLTVL.

Only one count was recorded for this clone. This chain uses TRBV27 with TRBJ2-1, with D perhaps matching TRBD2 (5 bases). CDR3 length equals 15 residues. Germline CDR1 is MNHEY and CDR2 is SMNVEV (reference sequence). Trimming removed 7 bases from V and 3 bases from J, with 16 bases in between. The CDR3: CASTTSPSLYNEQFF. In DNA, the CDR3 is TGTGCCAGCACCACGAGTCCTAGCCTCTACAATGAGCAGTTCTTC.

The gene calls are TRBV12-5 and TRBJ2-1; 10 nucleotides agree with TRBD1. The CDR3 has 15 residues. V was pared by 7 bases and J by 4 bases, with 7 bases of the junction left unmatched. Germline values: CDR1 LGHNT, CDR2 FRNRAP. CDR3 residues: CASANRQGAYNEQFF. CDR3 nucleotide sequence: TGTGCTAGTGCAAATCGACAGGGGGCTTACAATGAGCAGTTCTTC. Looking up the rest from reference TRBV12-5 and TRBJ2-1 gives the full variable domain: DARVTQTPRHKVTEMGQEVTMRCQPILGHNTVFWYRQTMMQGLELLAYFRNRAPLDDSGMPKDRFSAEMPDATLATLKIQPSEPRDSAVYFCASANRQGAYNEQFFGPGTRLTVL.

The chain joins TRBV2 to TRBJ2-7; D might be TRBD2 (6 bases). In germline, CDR1 is SNHLY, CDR2 FYNNEI. V shed 7 bases and J shed 3 bases, with 31 bases lying between them. The CDR3 is 19 residues long. This CDR3 is CASIFRDSSTSAGRYEQYF. CDR3 DNA: TGTGCCAGCATCTTCCGGGACTCCTCAACATCGGCCGGACGCTACGAGCAGTACTTC.

The rearrangement joins TRBV7-2 to TRBJ2-3; TRBD2 might be the D (6 bases). The CDR3 spans 15 residues. With 5 bases removed from V and 3 bases from J, the gap between germline ends came to 15 bases. Germline V gene sequence: CDR1 SGHTA, CDR2 FQGNSA. CDR3 residues: CASSTRDLKTDTQYF. For the CDR3, the DNA is TGTGCCAGCAGCACCCGGGACTTGAAAACAGATACGCAGTATTTT.

The chain is built from TRBV30 and TRBJ1-2; D call uncertain. CDR1 and CDR2 from the germline V gene are GTSNPN and SVGIG (reference sequence). V was shortened by 2 bases and J by 6 bases, with 13 bases between the two germline ends. The CDR3 is 13 residues long. CDR3 nucleotide sequence: TGTGCCTGGAGTTCTATATTCTTCGATGGCTACACCTTC. Amino acid sequence: CAWSSIFFDGYTF.

The chain carries TRBV10-1 and TRBJ2-1, with 9 bases that match TRBD2. The CDR3 sequence is 15 residues long. The germline V gene encodes CDR1 WNHNN and CDR2 SYGVQD (reference sequence). V lost 5 bases and J lost 8; bases outside the gene matches: 10. The CDR3 DNA follows: TGCGCCAGCAGTCCGGGGGCGGGAGGGATCCATGAGCAGTTCTTC. Its translation: CASSPGAGGIHEQFF.

V gene TRBV7-6 combines with J gene TRBJ2-7; 14 bases match TRBD2. Germline V gene sequence: CDR1 SGHVS, CDR2 FNYEAQ. This CDR3 region has 15 residues. The V segment lost 5 bases and the J segment 7 bases; nucleotides outside the gene matches: 7. The CDR3 loop is CASSPWTSGRREQYF. CDR3 in DNA: TGTGCCAGCAGCCCGTGGACTAGCGGGAGGAGGGAGCAGTACTTC.

The V and J genes are TRBV28 and TRBJ2-7; 7 positions agree with TRBD1. CDR3 size: 15 residues. Germline trimming cut 5 bases from V and 2 bases from J; bases unmatched to any gene: 9. The V gene's germline CDR1 is MDHEN and CDR2 SYDVKM. The CDR3 is CASSKVLGTAYEQYF. The CDR3 nucleotides read TGTGCCAGCAGTAAAGTCCTCGGGACAGCCTACGAGCAGTACTTC.

V usage is TRBV4-1 and J usage is TRBJ2-1; TRBD2 aligns across 11 bases. Trimming removed 2 bases from V and 2 bases from J; junction bases left unmatched: 14. CDR1 and CDR2 from the germline V gene are MGHRA and YSYEKL. The CDR3 is 20 residues long. The CDR3: CASSQSRLLAGGAPYNEQFF. DNA for the CDR3: TGCGCCAGCAGCCAAAGTAGGCTGCTAGCGGGAGGTGCGCCCTACAATGAGCAGTTCTTC.

This chain joins TRBV6-5 and TRBJ2-5, with D perhaps TRBD2 (5 bases). The ends were cut back, 5 bases at V and 5 bases at J, with 9 bases in the middle. There are 12 residues in the CDR3. CDR1 is MNHEY and CDR2 is SVGAGI in the germline V gene. CDR3 DNA: TGTGCCAGCAGTCCCGGGGAGGAGACCCAGTACTTC. It specifies CASSPGEETQYF.

The V call is TRBV4-2, the J call TRBJ2-5; 8 positions match TRBD2. Germline trimming cut 4 bases from V and 2 bases from J; bases unmatched to any gene: 9. The CDR3 runs 16 residues. Germline CDR1 and CDR2: LGHNA and YNFKEQ. Here the CDR3 DNA reads TGTGCCAGCAGCCTCCAGACCAGCGGGAGACAAGAGACCCAGTACTTC. Translation gives CASSLQTSGRQETQYF.

This sequence joins TRBV6-1 and TRBJ2-5; 8 bases line up with TRBD1. Germline assignment: CDR1 MNHNS and CDR2 SASEGT. The CDR3 consists of 14 residues. J gave up 5 bases and V 8 bases, and 10 bases lay outside the gene matches. DNA for the CDR3: TGTGCCAGCCTCTATAGGACAGGGAGGGAGACCCAGTACTTC. It codes for CASLYRTGRETQYF.